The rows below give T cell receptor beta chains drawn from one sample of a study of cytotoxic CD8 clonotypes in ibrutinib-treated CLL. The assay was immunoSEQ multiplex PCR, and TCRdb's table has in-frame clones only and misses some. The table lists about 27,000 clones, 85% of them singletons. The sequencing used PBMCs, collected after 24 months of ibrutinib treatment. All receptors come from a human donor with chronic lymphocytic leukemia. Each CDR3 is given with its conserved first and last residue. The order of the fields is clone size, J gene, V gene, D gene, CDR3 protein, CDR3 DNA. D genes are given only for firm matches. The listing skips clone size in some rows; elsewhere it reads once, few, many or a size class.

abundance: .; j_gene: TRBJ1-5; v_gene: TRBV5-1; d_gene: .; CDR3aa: CASKEGNDQPQHF; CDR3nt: TGCGCCAGCAAGGAAGGGAACGATCAGCCCCAGCATTTT
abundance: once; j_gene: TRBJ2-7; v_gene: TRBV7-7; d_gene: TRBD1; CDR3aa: CASSKGQGAFDEQYF; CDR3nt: TGTGCTAGCAGCAAGGGACAGGGGGCTTTTGACGAGCAGTACTTC
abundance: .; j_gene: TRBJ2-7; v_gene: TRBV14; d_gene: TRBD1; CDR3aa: CASSQRGGGHEQYF; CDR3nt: TGTGCCAGCAGCCAAAGAGGGGGCGGCCACGAGCAGTACTTC
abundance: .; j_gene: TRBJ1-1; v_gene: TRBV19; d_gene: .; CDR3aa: CASTTGQSTEAFF; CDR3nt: TGTGCCAGTACCACAGGGCAGAGCACTGAAGCTTTCTTT
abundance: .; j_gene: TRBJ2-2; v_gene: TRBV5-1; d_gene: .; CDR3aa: CASSLEQGTGTGELFF; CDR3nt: TGCGCCAGCAGCTTGGAACAGGGAACGGGGACCGGGGAGCTGTTTTTT
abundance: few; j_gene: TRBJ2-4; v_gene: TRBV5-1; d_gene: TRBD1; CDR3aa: CASSFGQGGIQYF; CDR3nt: TGCGCCAGCAGCTTCGGACAGGGTGGCATTCAGTACTTC
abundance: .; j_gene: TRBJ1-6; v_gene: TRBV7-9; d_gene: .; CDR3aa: CASSLASSYSPLHF; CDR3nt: TGTGCCAGCAGCTTAGCATCCAGTTATTCACCCCTCCACTTT
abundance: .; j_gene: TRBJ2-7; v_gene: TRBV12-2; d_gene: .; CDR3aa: CASRFVRRCLYEQYF; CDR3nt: TGTGCAAGTCGCTTCGTCCGACGGTGTCTCTACGAGCAGTACTTC
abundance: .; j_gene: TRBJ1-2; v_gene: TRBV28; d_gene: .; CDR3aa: CASSSTSGGYTF; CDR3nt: TGTGCCAGCAGCTCTACTTCAGGCGGCTACACCTTC
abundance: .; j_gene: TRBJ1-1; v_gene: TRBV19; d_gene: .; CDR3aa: CASSIDRLQMNTEAFF; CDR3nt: TGTGCCAGTAGTATAGATCGACTACAGATGAACACTGAAGCTTTCTTT
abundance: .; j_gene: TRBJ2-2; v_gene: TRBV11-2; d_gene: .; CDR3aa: CASSLTRDTGELFF; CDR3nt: TGTGCCAGCAGCTTGACAAGGGACACCGGGGAGCTGTTTTTT
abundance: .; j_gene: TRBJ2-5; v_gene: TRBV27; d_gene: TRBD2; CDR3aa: CASSSRSGEGETQYF; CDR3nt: TGTGCCAGCAGTTCCCGCAGCGGGGAGGGGGAGACCCAGTACTTC
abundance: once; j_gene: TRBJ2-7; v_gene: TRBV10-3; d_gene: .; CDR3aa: CAISEGLREQYF; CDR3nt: TGTGCCATCAGTGAAGGACTGAGGGAGCAGTACTTC
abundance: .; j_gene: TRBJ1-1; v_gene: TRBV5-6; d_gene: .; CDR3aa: CASSLEVNTEAFF; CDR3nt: TGTGCCAGCAGCTTGGAGGTGAACACTGAAGCTTTCTTT
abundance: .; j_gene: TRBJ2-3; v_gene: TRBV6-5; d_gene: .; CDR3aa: CASSYLENTDTQYF; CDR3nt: TGTGCCAGCAGTTATTTAGAGAACACAGATACGCAGTATTTT
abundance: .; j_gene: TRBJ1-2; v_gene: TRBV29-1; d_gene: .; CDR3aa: CSVVADSAGAYGYTF; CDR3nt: TGCAGCGTTGTAGCCGACAGCGCTGGGGCCTATGGCTACACCTTC
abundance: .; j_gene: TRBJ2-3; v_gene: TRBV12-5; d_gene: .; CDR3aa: CASGLLGGSDTQYF; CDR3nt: TGTGCTAGTGGTTTACTGGGGGGCTCAGATACGCAGTATTTT
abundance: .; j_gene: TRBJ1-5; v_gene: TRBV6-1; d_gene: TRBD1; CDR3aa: CASRMGQGAQPQHF; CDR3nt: TGTGCCAGCAGGATGGGACAGGGGGCTCAGCCCCAGCATTTT
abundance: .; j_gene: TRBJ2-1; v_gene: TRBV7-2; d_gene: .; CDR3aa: CASSSKLVVQFF; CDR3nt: TGTGCCAGCAGCTCGAAACTAGTCGTGCAGTTCTTC
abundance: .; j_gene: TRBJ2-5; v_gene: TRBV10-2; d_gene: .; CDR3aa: CASSEPRGPQETQYF; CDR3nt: TGCGCCAGCAGCGAGCCGAGGGGCCCCCAAGAGACCCAGTACTTC
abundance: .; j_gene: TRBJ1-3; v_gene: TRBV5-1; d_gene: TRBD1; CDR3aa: CASSRQGSGNTIYF; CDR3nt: TGCGCCAGCAGCCGACAGGGCTCTGGAAACACCATATATTTT
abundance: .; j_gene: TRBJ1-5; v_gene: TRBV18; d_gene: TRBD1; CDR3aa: CASSPPSGTGDRRRNQPQHF; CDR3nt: TGTGCCAGCTCACCCCCCTCTGGGACAGGCGATCGGCGTCGCAATCAGCCCCAGCATTTT
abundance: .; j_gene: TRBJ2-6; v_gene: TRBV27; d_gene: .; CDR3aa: CASSWSGANVLTF; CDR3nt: TGTGCCAGCAGTTGGAGCGGGGCCAACGTCCTGACTTTC
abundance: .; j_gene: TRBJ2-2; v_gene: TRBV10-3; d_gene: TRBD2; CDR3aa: CAISDPLGERGGPGELFF; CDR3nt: TGTGCCATCAGTGACCCGTTAGGGGAGCGGGGGGGCCCCGGGGAGCTGTTTTTT
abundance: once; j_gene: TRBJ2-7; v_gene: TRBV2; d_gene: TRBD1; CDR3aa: CASITTGGRYEQYF; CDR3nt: TGTGCCAGCATTACGACAGGGGGCCGATACGAGCAGTACTTC
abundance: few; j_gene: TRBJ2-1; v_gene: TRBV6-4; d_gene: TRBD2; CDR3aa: CASSDSTSGHNEQFF; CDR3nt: TGTGCCAGCAGTGACTCTACTAGCGGACACAATGAGCAGTTCTTC
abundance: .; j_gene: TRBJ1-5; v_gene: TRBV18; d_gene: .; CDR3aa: CASSLSAGSNQPQHF; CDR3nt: TGTGCCAGCTCACTCTCGGCAGGAAGCAATCAGCCCCAGCATTTT
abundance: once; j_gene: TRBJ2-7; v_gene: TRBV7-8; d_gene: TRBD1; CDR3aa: CASSRQGLQSYEQYF; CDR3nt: TGTGCCAGCAGTCGACAGGGTCTACAGTCCTACGAGCAGTACTTC
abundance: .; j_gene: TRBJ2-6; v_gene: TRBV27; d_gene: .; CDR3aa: CASTTNSGANVLTF; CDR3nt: TGTGCCAGCACAACCAACTCTGGGGCCAACGTCCTGACTTTC
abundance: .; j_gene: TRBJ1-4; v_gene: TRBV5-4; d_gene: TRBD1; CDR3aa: CASSLLGTGLPGANEKLFF; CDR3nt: TGTGCCAGCAGCTTACTAGGGACAGGGCTTCCCGGGGCTAATGAAAAACTGTTTTTT
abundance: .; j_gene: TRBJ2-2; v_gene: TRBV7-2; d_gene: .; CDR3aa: CASSPPGDTGELFF; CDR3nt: TGTGCCAGCAGTCCACCCGGGGACACCGGGGAGCTGTTTTTT